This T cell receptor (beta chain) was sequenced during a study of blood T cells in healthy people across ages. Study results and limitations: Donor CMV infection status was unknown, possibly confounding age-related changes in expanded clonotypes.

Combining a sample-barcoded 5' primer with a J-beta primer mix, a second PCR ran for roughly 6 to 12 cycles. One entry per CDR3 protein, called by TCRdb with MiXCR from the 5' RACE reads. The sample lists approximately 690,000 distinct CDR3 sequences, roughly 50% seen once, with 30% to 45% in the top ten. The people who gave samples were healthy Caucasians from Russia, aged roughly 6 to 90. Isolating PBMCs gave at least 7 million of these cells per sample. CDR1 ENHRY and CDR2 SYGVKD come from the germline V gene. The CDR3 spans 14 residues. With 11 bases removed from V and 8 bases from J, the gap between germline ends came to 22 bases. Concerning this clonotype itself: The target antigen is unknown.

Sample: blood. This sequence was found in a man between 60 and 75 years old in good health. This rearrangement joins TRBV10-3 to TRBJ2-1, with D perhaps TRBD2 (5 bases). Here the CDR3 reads CALSRGRNKDEQFF. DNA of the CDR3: TGTGCCCTCTCCCGGGGAAGAAATAAAGATGAGCAGTTCTTC.